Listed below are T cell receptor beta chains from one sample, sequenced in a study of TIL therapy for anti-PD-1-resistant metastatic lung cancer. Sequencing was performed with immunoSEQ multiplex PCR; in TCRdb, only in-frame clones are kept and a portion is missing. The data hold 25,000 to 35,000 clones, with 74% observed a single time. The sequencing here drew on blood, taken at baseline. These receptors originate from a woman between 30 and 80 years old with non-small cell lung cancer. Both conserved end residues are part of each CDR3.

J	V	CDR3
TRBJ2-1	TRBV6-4	CASSVEGRAGNSEQFF
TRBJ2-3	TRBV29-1	CSVAKRGSTDTQYF
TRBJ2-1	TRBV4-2	CASSQDRTSGRTGGSNEQFF
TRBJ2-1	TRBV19	CASTPDRGFFNEQFF
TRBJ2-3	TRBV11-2	CASSLGLREADTDTQYF
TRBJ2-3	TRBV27	CASSLSGYADTQYF
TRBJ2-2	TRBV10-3	CAIPIPGHNTGELFF
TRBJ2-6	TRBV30	CAWDTASGANVLTF
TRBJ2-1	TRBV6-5	CASEKWVGVNEQFF
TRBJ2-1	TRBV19	CASSISDPGEQFF
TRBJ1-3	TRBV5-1	CASKTGEFGNTIYF
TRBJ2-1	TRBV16	CASKRAGLAGSGQFF
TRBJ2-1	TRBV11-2	CASSLDYGGNEQFF
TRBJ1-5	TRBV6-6	CASSYSRDQPQHF
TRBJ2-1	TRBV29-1	CSVGTGGLQGNEQFF
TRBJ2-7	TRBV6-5	CASSYGSDFTYEQYF
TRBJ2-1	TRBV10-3	CAIRSGTSGNNEQFF
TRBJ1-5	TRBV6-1	CASSQSRNQPQHF
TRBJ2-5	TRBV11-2	CASSDRDRVGETQYF
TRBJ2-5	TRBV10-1	CASSESRSGTETQYF
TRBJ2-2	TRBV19	CASSIDSSGRVNTGELFF
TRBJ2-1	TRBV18	CASNLQDHSYNEQFF
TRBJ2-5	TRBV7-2	CASSLKETQYF
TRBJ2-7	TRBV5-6	CASSGRTGISYEQYF
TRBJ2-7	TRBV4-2	CASSQRGGDEQYF
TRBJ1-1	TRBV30	CAWTKRQGNTETFF
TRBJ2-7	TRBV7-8	CASSLGRRAEEQYF
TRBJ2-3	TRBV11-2	CASSLTGGPTDTQYF
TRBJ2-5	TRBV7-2	CASSLVGGETQYF
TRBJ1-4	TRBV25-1	CASARPPGEKLFF
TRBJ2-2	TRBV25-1	CASSITGGTGELFF
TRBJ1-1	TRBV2	CASSVYLGTTIQPNTEAFF
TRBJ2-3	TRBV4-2	CASSQVGTGADTQYF
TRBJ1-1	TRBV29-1	CSVEGTGGPEAFF
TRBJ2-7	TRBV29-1	CSVEEEQQGNYEQYF
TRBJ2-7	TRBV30	CAWRAAATTYEQYF
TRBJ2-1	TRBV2	CASSGLAVGEQFF
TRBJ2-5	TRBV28	CASSSIGGSRGTQYF
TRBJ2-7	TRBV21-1	CASSKSNRVSSYEQYF
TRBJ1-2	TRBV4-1	CASSQEGAVPLYGYTF
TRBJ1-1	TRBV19	CASSITTQGRGTEAFF
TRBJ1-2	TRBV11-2	CASSFSGGGYGYTF
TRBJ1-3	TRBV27	CASSLGLVRGNTIYF
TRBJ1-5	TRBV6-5	CASSYHRENQPQHF
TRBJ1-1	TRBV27	CASSWTKGRTEAFF
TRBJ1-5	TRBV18	CASSPGTSGGNQPQHF
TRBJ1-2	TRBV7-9	CASSWDSDSYGYTF
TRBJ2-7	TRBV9	CASSVAVSDYEQYF
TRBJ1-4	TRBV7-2	CASSLVGPPEKLFF
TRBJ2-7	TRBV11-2	CASSLGGTSREQYF
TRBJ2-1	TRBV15	CATSISSGSFYNEQFF
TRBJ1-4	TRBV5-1	CASSFGPGQGNEKLFF
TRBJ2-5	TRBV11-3	CASSLGTSGQQETQYF
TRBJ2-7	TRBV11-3	CASSLRGSENEQYF